This is a list of T cell receptor beta chains from one sample in a study of shared clonotypes between healthy human individuals. The table came from immunoSEQ multiplex PCR; TCRdb's copy has only in-frame clones and leaves some out. The data contain about 2.2 million clones, about 92% of them seen just once; the ten biggest clones take up 1.5% to 2%. What was sequenced was naive CD8+ T cells from PBMCs. These receptors were obtained from a man between 18 and 35 years old in good health. Some clones in this sample may be carry-over from other donors' samples. The CDR3 runs from the conserved cysteine through the conserved F or W. D genes are given only for firm matches. The listing skips clone size in some rows; elsewhere it reads once, few, many or a size class.

TRBV14	NA	TRBJ2-7	NA	TGTGCCAGCAGCCCTCGGCGGAGCTACGAGCAGTACTTC	CASSPRRSYEQYF
TRBV18	NA	TRBJ2-5	NA	TGTGCCAGCTCACCCTCCACGGAGCGAGAGACCCAGTACTTC	CASSPSTERETQYF
TRBV28	NA	TRBJ1-1	NA	TGTGCCAGCACCTGGGGATTGAACACTGAAGCTTTCTTT	CASTWGLNTEAFF
TRBV9	TRBD1	TRBJ2-7	NA	TGTGCCAGCAGCGTAGCGGCCGGACAGGGCTACGAGCAGTACTTC	CASSVAAGQGYEQYF
TRBV5-6	NA	TRBJ1-2	NA	TGTGCCAGCAGACTTCCAACAGGGTATGGCTACACCTTC	CASRLPTGYGYTF
TRBV12-5	NA	TRBJ2-7	once	TGTGCTAGTGGACCTAACTTCTACGAGCAGTACTTC	CASGPNFYEQYF
TRBV7-9	NA	TRBJ2-1	NA	TGTGCCAGCAGCTTTCAGCTCCGGAATGAGCAGTTCTTC	CASSFQLRNEQFF
TRBV6-5	TRBD2	TRBJ2-1	NA	TGTGCCAGCACTGGCCTAGCGGGAAGTGAAGAGCAGTTCTTC	CASTGLAGSEEQFF
TRBV27	NA	TRBJ2-7	once	TGTGCCAGCAGTCCCGACAGACTATCCTCCTACGAGCAGTACTTC	CASSPDRLSSYEQYF
TRBV30	NA	TRBJ2-3	NA	TGTGCCTGGAGTGTAGGTTCCTACACAGATACGCAGTATTTT	CAWSVGSYTDTQYF
TRBV28	NA	TRBJ2-7	NA	TGTGCCAGCAGACGCAGGGCCTATGACGAGCAGTACTTC	CASRRRAYDEQYF
TRBV28	NA	TRBJ1-4	once	TGTGCCAGCCTAAGGGAAAAACTGTTTTTT	CASLREKLFF
TRBV4-1	TRBD1	TRBJ2-7	NA	TGCGCCAGCAGCCAAAAGACAGGGGAGGCCTACGAGCAGTACTTC	CASSQKTGEAYEQYF
TRBV2	NA	TRBJ1-3	once	TGTGCCAGCAGTGAAGCGCGAGGGCCTGGAAACACCATATATTTT	CASSEARGPGNTIYF
TRBV28	TRBD1	TRBJ1-1	NA	TGTGCCAGCAGTTTTAGGGGACAGGAAGCTTTCTTT	CASSFRGQEAFF
TRBV5-1	TRBD2	TRBJ2-1	NA	TGCGCCAGCAGCCCCAACCTAGCGGGGTATGAGCAGTTCTTC	CASSPNLAGYEQFF
TRBV28	TRBD2	TRBJ2-3	NA	TGTGCCACTGGGACTAGCGGGAGTGGGCTCACAGATACGCAGTATTTT	CATGTSGSGLTDTQYF
TRBV27	NA	TRBJ2-7	NA	TGTGCCAGCAGTTTATTCTTCCGGTCTTACGAGCAGTACTTC	CASSLFFRSYEQYF
TRBV30	TRBD2	TRBJ2-2	NA	TGTGCCTGGACTAGCGGGAGTTCCGGGGAGCTGTTTTTT	CAWTSGSSGELFF
TRBV18	TRBD1	TRBJ1-6	NA	TGTGCCAGCTCACCTCAAGACGTGACAGGGAATTCACCCCTCCACTTT	CASSPQDVTGNSPLHF
TRBV4-1	NA	TRBJ1-1	NA	TGCGCCAGCAGCCAAGCGGTCCTCGCGAACACTGAAGCTTTCTTT	CASSQAVLANTEAFF
TRBV19	NA	TRBJ1-5	NA	TGTGCCAGTAGTATCTGGGGACAAGACAATCAGCCCCAGCATTTT	CASSIWGQDNQPQHF
TRBV9	TRBD2	TRBJ2-1	NA	TGTGCCAGCAAGGCGGGAGGGAGCTCCTACAATGAGCAGTTCTTC	CASKAGGSSYNEQFF
TRBV9	NA	TRBJ2-1	few	TGTGCCAGCAGCGCTGCCAGCAATGAGCAGTTCTTC	CASSAASNEQFF
TRBV5-5	NA	TRBJ2-3	NA	TGTGCCAGCAGCTTGGACGTCACAGATACGCAGTATTTT	CASSLDVTDTQYF
TRBV5-4	TRBD2	TRBJ2-7	NA	TGTGCCAGCAGCTTGGGTGCTAGCGGGATCTTGACCTACGAGCAGTACTTC	CASSLGASGILTYEQYF
TRBV27	NA	TRBJ2-1	NA	TGTGCCAGCAGGAAAAGGGGACCCAATGAGCAGTTCTTC	CASRKRGPNEQFF
TRBV27	TRBD1	TRBJ2-6	NA	TGTGCCAGCAGATCCCAGGGGGCTGGGGCCAACGTCCTGACTTTC	CASRSQGAGANVLTF
TRBV2	NA	TRBJ2-7	NA	TGTGCCAGCAGTCCCCGGGGGGCGGGGTCCTCCTCCTACGAGCAGTACTTC	CASSPRGAGSSSYEQYF
TRBV27	TRBD2	TRBJ2-1	NA	TGTGCCAGTAGAACTAGCGGGAGAAAAAGCAATGAGCAGTTCTTC	CASRTSGRKSNEQFF
TRBV7-9	NA	TRBJ2-7	NA	TGTGCCAGCAGCTTAGCAGGGGTCCACGAGCAGTACTTC	CASSLAGVHEQYF
TRBV9	NA	TRBJ1-3	NA	TGTGCCAGCAGCCCAGACGGGGGCTCTGGAAACACCATATATTTT	CASSPDGGSGNTIYF
TRBV27	NA	TRBJ2-7	NA	TGTGCCAGCAGGGGGCAGGGAGTCGGATCCTACGAGCAGTACTTC	CASRGQGVGSYEQYF
TRBV7-2	NA	TRBJ2-7	NA	TGTGCCAGCAGCTTACGGCTGACCGGGAGTAGGGAGCAGTACTTC	CASSLRLTGSREQYF
TRBV4-2	TRBD2	TRBJ2-7	NA	TGTGCCAGCAGCCAAGAAACAAGATTAGCGGGGAACTACGAGCAGTACTTC	CASSQETRLAGNYEQYF
TRBV29-1	NA	TRBJ2-3	NA	TGCAGCGTTAGGGGACCAGATACGCAGTATTTT	CSVRGPDTQYF
TRBV23-1	NA	TRBJ2-7	once	TGCGCCAGCAGACCAACTCGAGGGACTGTGAGAAACTACGAGCAGTACTTC	CASRPTRGTVRNYEQYF
TRBV9	NA	TRBJ2-7	NA	TGTGCCAGCAGCGCCGGATTAGGGGCCTACGAGCAGTACTTC	CASSAGLGAYEQYF
TRBV6-1	NA	TRBJ2-5	NA	TGTGCCAGCAGTGAAGCGCGGTCATACCAAGAGACCCAGTACTTC	CASSEARSYQETQYF